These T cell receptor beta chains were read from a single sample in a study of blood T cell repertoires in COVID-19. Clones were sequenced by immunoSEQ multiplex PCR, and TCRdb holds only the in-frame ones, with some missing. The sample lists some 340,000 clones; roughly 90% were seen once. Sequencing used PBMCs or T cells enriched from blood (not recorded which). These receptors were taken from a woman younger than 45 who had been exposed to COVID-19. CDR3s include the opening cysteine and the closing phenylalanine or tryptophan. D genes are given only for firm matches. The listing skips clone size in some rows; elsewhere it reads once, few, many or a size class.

CDR3 protein: CASSVLPGYEQYF
CDR3 DNA: TGTGCCAGCAGCGTCCTACCGGGGTACGAGCAGTACTTC
V gene: TRBV5-4
clone size: .
J gene: TRBJ2-7
CDR3 length: 13
D gene: .

CDR3 protein: CSVRAGGMYEQYF
CDR3 DNA: TGCAGCGTCCGGGCAGGGGGAATGTACGAGCAGTACTTC
V gene: TRBV29-1
clone size: few
J gene: TRBJ2-7
CDR3 length: 13
D gene: TRBD1

CDR3 protein: CASAEVGPAQYF
CDR3 DNA: TGTGCCAGCGCTGAAGTGGGGCCGGCCCAGTACTTC
V gene: TRBV2
clone size: .
J gene: TRBJ2-5
CDR3 length: 12
D gene: .

CDR3 protein: CASSPQAGAEETQYF
CDR3 DNA: TGTGCCAGCAGCCCCCAGGCGGGGGCAGAAGAGACCCAGTACTTC
V gene: TRBV7-3
clone size: .
J gene: TRBJ2-5
CDR3 length: 15
D gene: .

CDR3 protein: CARSLGGGGDVGELFF
CDR3 DNA: TGTGCCAGAAGCTTAGGTGGCGGGGGAGATGTCGGGGAGCTGTTTTTT
V gene: TRBV7-5
clone size: .
J gene: TRBJ2-2
CDR3 length: 16
D gene: .

CDR3 protein: CASTLLAGGKETQYF
CDR3 DNA: TGTGCCAGCACCCTACTAGCGGGGGGGAAAGAGACCCAGTACTTC
V gene: TRBV7-9
clone size: .
J gene: TRBJ2-5
CDR3 length: 15
D gene: TRBD2

CDR3 protein: CASSIRAGAGRLSNQPQHF
CDR3 DNA: TGTGCCAGTAGTATAAGGGCAGGGGCAGGTAGACTTAGCAATCAGCCCCAGCATTTT
V gene: TRBV19
clone size: .
J gene: TRBJ1-5
CDR3 length: 19
D gene: .

CDR3 protein: CASSVAGRGGAETQYF
CDR3 DNA: TGTGCCAGCAGCGTAGCGGGGCGCGGGGGGGCCGAGACCCAGTACTTC
V gene: TRBV9
clone size: once
J gene: TRBJ2-5
CDR3 length: 16
D gene: TRBD2

CDR3 protein: CASSPGQGFNTEAFF
CDR3 DNA: TGTGCCAGCAGCCCCGGACAGGGTTTCAACACTGAAGCTTTCTTT
V gene: TRBV11-3
clone size: .
J gene: TRBJ1-1
CDR3 length: 15
D gene: TRBD1

CDR3 protein: CSVKTGSTYEQYF
CDR3 DNA: TGCAGCGTTAAAACAGGTTCAACCTACGAGCAGTACTTC
V gene: TRBV29-1
clone size: .
J gene: TRBJ2-7
CDR3 length: 13
D gene: .

CDR3 protein: CASSLELAGVIQETQYF
CDR3 DNA: TGTGCCAGCAGCTTAGAACTAGCGGGGGTAATTCAAGAGACCCAGTACTTC
V gene: TRBV7-9
clone size: .
J gene: TRBJ2-5
CDR3 length: 17
D gene: TRBD2

CDR3 protein: CASSPRTSGGQVGIF
CDR3 DNA: TGTGCCAGCAGCCCCAGGACTAGCGGGGGGCAGGTTGGGATCTTC
V gene: TRBV7-2
clone size: .
J gene: TRBJ2-1
CDR3 length: 15
D gene: TRBD2

CDR3 protein: CASSSRVYGETQYF
CDR3 DNA: TGTGCCAGCAGTTCCAGGGTTTACGGAGAGACCCAGTACTTC
V gene: TRBV27
clone size: once
J gene: TRBJ2-5
CDR3 length: 14
D gene: .

CDR3 protein: CSASEGGDYGYTF
CDR3 DNA: TGCAGTGCTAGTGAAGGGGGCGACTATGGCTACACCTTC
V gene: TRBV20-1
clone size: .
J gene: TRBJ1-2
CDR3 length: 13
D gene: TRBD1

CDR3 protein: CASSEFQGTEAFF
CDR3 DNA: TGTGCCAGCAGTGAGTTCCAGGGCACTGAAGCTTTCTTT
V gene: TRBV2
clone size: .
J gene: TRBJ1-1
CDR3 length: 13
D gene: .

CDR3 protein: CASSLRTGYYTF
CDR3 DNA: TGTGCCAGCAGTTTAAGGACAGGGTACTACACCTTC
V gene: TRBV12-3/TRBV12-4
clone size: .
J gene: TRBJ1-2
CDR3 length: 12
D gene: TRBD1

CDR3 protein: CASRSFIFRGGGYTF
CDR3 DNA: TGTGCCAGCAGGTCCTTTATCTTTCGGGGGGGAGGCTACACCTTC
V gene: TRBV27
clone size: .
J gene: TRBJ1-2
CDR3 length: 15
D gene: .

CDR3 protein: CASSPGGTSYEQYF
CDR3 DNA: TGCGCCAGCAGCCCGGGTGGGACTAGCTACGAGCAGTACTTC
V gene: TRBV5-1
clone size: .
J gene: TRBJ2-7
CDR3 length: 14
D gene: TRBD2

CDR3 protein: CSASKQETQYF
CDR3 DNA: TGCAGTGCTTCTAAACAAGAGACCCAGTACTTC
V gene: TRBV20-1
clone size: once
J gene: TRBJ2-5
CDR3 length: 11
D gene: .

CDR3 protein: CASSLIGGGVTDTQYF
CDR3 DNA: TGTGCCAGCAGCTTAATCGGTGGCGGGGTCACAGATACGCAGTATTTT
V gene: TRBV7-3
clone size: few
J gene: TRBJ2-3
CDR3 length: 16
D gene: .

CDR3 protein: CASSESVSGHPDQPQHF
CDR3 DNA: TGTGCCAGCAGTGAAAGTGTGTCGGGACACCCGGATCAGCCCCAGCATTTT
V gene: TRBV2
clone size: few
J gene: TRBJ1-5
CDR3 length: 17
D gene: .

CDR3 protein: CASRQTGIGYGYTF
CDR3 DNA: TGTGCCAGCCGACAGACAGGGATTGGCTATGGCTACACCTTC
V gene: TRBV6-5
clone size: .
J gene: TRBJ1-2
CDR3 length: 14
D gene: TRBD1

CDR3 protein: CASSQDLATSGSTDTQYF
CDR3 DNA: TGCGCCAGCAGCCAAGACCTAGCCACGAGTGGGAGCACAGATACGCAGTATTTT
V gene: TRBV4-3
clone size: .
J gene: TRBJ2-3
CDR3 length: 18
D gene: .

CDR3 protein: CAISESGANYGYTF
CDR3 DNA: TGTGCCATCAGTGAATCGGGGGCTAACTATGGCTACACCTTC
V gene: TRBV10-3
clone size: .
J gene: TRBJ1-2
CDR3 length: 14
D gene: .

CDR3 protein: CASSLGVQGNYGYTF
CDR3 DNA: TGCGCCAGCAGCTTGGGGGTACAGGGAAACTATGGCTACACCTTC
V gene: TRBV5-1
clone size: .
J gene: TRBJ1-2
CDR3 length: 15
D gene: .

CDR3 protein: CASSEKRTSVTDTQYF
CDR3 DNA: TGCGCCAGCAGTGAGAAGAGGACTAGCGTAACAGATACGCAGTATTTT
V gene: TRBV10-2
clone size: few
J gene: TRBJ2-3
CDR3 length: 16
D gene: TRBD2

CDR3 protein: CASSVSGQGRNIQYF
CDR3 DNA: TGTGCCAGCAGCGTTTCGGGACAGGGGCGAAACATTCAGTACTTC
V gene: TRBV9
clone size: .
J gene: TRBJ2-4
CDR3 length: 15
D gene: TRBD1

CDR3 protein: CASSLDPGTSNVGELFF
CDR3 DNA: TGCGCCAGCAGCTTGGACCCAGGGACTAGTAACGTCGGGGAGCTGTTTTTT
V gene: TRBV5-1
clone size: once
J gene: TRBJ2-2
CDR3 length: 17
D gene: TRBD2

CDR3 protein: CASSFYRAGGYTF
CDR3 DNA: TGTGCCAGCAGTTTTTACAGGGCTGGAGGCTACACCTTC
V gene: TRBV12-3/TRBV12-4
clone size: .
J gene: TRBJ1-2
CDR3 length: 13
D gene: .

CDR3 protein: CASRRLAREGETQYF
CDR3 DNA: TGTGCCAGCAGACGACTAGCGAGGGAGGGGGAGACCCAGTACTTC
V gene: TRBV6-4
clone size: .
J gene: TRBJ2-5
CDR3 length: 15
D gene: TRBD2

CDR3 protein: CASSQVGRVYYGYTF
CDR3 DNA: TGCGCCAGCAGCCAAGTGGGGAGGGTCTACTATGGCTACACCTTC
V gene: TRBV4-1
clone size: few
J gene: TRBJ1-2
CDR3 length: 15
D gene: .

CDR3 protein: CAWSGTIGNTIYF
CDR3 DNA: TGTGCCTGGAGCGGGACAATTGGAAACACCATATATTTT
V gene: TRBV30
clone size: .
J gene: TRBJ1-3
CDR3 length: 13
D gene: .

CDR3 protein: CASSLVQGAGGELFF
CDR3 DNA: TGTGCCAGCAGCTTAGTTCAGGGGGCTGGCGGGGAGCTGTTTTTT
V gene: TRBV7-2
clone size: .
J gene: TRBJ2-2
CDR3 length: 15
D gene: TRBD1

CDR3 protein: CASSQETRGGRQPQHF
CDR3 DNA: TGCGCCAGCAGCCAAGAGACCCGAGGGGGACGTCAGCCCCAGCATTTT
V gene: TRBV4-3
clone size: .
J gene: TRBJ1-5
CDR3 length: 16
D gene: .

CDR3 protein: CASSTSGKNTEAFF
CDR3 DNA: TGTGCCAGTAGTACCTCAGGAAAGAACACTGAAGCTTTCTTT
V gene: TRBV19
clone size: .
J gene: TRBJ1-1
CDR3 length: 14
D gene: .

CDR3 protein: CASSQATRITGESDAFF
CDR3 DNA: TGTGCCAGCAGCCAAGCGACCAGAATAACAGGGGAGTCGGACGCTTTCTTT
V gene: TRBV3-1/TRBV3-2
clone size: .
J gene: TRBJ1-1
CDR3 length: 17
D gene: TRBD1

CDR3 protein: CASSPGGGSYNEQFF
CDR3 DNA: TGCGCCAGCAGCCCAGGGGGAGGCTCCTACAATGAGCAGTTCTTC
V gene: TRBV5-1
clone size: .
J gene: TRBJ2-1
CDR3 length: 15
D gene: .

CDR3 protein: CASSYRGGDGEKLFF
CDR3 DNA: TGTGCCAGCAGTTACCGGGGGGGGGACGGAGAAAAACTGTTTTTT
V gene: TRBV6-9
clone size: .
J gene: TRBJ1-4
CDR3 length: 15
D gene: .

CDR3 protein: CASSQDWWRGHQPQHF
CDR3 DNA: TGCGCCAGCAGCCAAGATTGGTGGCGGGGTCATCAGCCCCAGCATTTT
V gene: TRBV4-1
clone size: few
J gene: TRBJ1-5
CDR3 length: 16
D gene: .

CDR3 protein: CASSQEVRGATEAFF
CDR3 DNA: TGCGCCAGCAGCCAAGAGGTCCGGGGGGCCACTGAAGCTTTCTTT
V gene: TRBV4-3
clone size: .
J gene: TRBJ1-1
CDR3 length: 15
D gene: .

CDR3 protein: CASSEQSGNTIYF
CDR3 DNA: TGTGCCAGCAGCGAACAATCTGGAAACACCATATATTTT
V gene: TRBV7-3
clone size: .
J gene: TRBJ1-3
CDR3 length: 13
D gene: .

CDR3 protein: CASSGRASGGASEDTQYF
CDR3 DNA: TGTGCCAGCAGTGGGAGGGCTAGCGGGGGGGCGTCGGAAGATACGCAGTATTTT
V gene: TRBV7-2
clone size: .
J gene: TRBJ2-3
CDR3 length: 18
D gene: TRBD2

CDR3 protein: CASSLQGYSYEQYF
CDR3 DNA: TGTGCCAGCAGCTTACAGGGTTACTCCTACGAGCAGTACTTC
V gene: TRBV5-6
clone size: few
J gene: TRBJ2-7
CDR3 length: 14
D gene: .

CDR3 protein: CASSDRGPNEKLFF
CDR3 DNA: TGTGCCAGCAGTGATCGAGGCCCAAATGAAAAACTGTTTTTT
V gene: TRBV25-1
clone size: .
J gene: TRBJ1-4
CDR3 length: 14
D gene: .

CDR3 protein: CASSSDRARGYTF
CDR3 DNA: TGTGCCAGCAGCTCCGACAGGGCCCGTGGCTACACCTTC
V gene: TRBV5-4
clone size: .
J gene: TRBJ1-2
CDR3 length: 13
D gene: TRBD1

CDR3 protein: CASRYTGGTEAFF
CDR3 DNA: TGTGCCAGCAGATATACAGGGGGCACTGAAGCTTTCTTT
V gene: TRBV12-3/TRBV12-4
clone size: once
J gene: TRBJ1-1
CDR3 length: 13
D gene: TRBD1